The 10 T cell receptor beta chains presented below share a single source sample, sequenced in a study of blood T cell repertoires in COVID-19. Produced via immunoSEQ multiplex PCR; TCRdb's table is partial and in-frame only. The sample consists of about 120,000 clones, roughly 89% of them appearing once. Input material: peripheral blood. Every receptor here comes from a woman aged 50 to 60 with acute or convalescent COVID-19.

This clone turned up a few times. CDR3 bases: TGCGCCAGCAGCTGGGACAGGGGGGAAGGCTACACCTTC. This codes for CASSWDRGEGYTF. This chain connects TRBV4-3 to TRBJ1-2; 11 bases line up with TRBD1. The V gene's germline CDR1 is LGHNA and CDR2 YSLEER. The CDR3 is 13 amino acids. V trimming: 5 bases; J trimming: 8 bases; junction bases outside the gene matches: 4.

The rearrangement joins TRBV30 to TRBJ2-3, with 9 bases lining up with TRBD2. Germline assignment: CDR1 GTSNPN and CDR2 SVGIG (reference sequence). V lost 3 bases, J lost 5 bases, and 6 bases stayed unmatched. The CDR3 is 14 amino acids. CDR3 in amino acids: CAWRVAGAEDTQYF. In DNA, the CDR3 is TGTGCCTGGAGGGTAGCGGGAGCGGAAGATACGCAGTATTTT.

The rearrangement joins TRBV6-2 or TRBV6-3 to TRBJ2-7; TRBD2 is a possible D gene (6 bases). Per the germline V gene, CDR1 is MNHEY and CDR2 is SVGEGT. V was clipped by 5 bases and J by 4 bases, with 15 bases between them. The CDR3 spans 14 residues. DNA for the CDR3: TGTGCCAGCAGTGTAATGTCGGGGGTTTACGAGCAGTACTTC. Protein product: CASSVMSGVYEQYF.

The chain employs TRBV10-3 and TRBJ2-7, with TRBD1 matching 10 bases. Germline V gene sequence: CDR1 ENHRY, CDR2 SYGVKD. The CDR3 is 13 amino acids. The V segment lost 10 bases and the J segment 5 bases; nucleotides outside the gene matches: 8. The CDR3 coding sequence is TGTGCCAGTCGGGACAGGGGATTTGACGAGCAGTACTTC. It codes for CASRDRGFDEQYF.

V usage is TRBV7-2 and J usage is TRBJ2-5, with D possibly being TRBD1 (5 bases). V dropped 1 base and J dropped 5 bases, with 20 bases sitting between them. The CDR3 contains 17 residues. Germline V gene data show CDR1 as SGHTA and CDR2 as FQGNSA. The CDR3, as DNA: TGTGCCAGCAGCTTAGAGGGCCAAGGCAGGGAAAGGGAGACCCAGTACTTC. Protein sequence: CASSLEGQGRERETQYF. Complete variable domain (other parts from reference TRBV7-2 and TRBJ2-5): GAGVSQSPSNKVTEKGKDVELRCDPISGHTALYWYRQSLGQGLEFLIYFQGNSAPDKSGLPSDRFSAERTGGSVSTLTIQRTQQEDSAVYLCASSLEGQGRERETQYFGPGTRLLVL.

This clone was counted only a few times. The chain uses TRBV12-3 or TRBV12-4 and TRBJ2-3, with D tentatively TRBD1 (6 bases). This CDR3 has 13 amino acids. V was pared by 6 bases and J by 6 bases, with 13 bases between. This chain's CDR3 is CASSPRQADTQYF. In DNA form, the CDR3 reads TGTGCCAGCAGCCCTCGACAGGCGGATACGCAGTATTTT.

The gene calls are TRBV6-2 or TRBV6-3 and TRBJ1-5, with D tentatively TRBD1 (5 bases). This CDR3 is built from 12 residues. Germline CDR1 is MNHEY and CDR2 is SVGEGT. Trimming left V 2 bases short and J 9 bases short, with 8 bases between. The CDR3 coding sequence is TGTGCCAGCAGTTACGACAGATCGCCCCAGCATTTT. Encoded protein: CASSYDRSPQHF.

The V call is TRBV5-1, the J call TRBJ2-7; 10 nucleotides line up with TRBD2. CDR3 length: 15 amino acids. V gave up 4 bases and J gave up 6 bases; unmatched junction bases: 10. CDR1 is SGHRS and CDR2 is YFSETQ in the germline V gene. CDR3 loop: CASSARLAGDGEQYF. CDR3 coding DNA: TGCGCCAGCAGCGCCCGTCTAGCGGGAGACGGCGAGCAGTACTTC.

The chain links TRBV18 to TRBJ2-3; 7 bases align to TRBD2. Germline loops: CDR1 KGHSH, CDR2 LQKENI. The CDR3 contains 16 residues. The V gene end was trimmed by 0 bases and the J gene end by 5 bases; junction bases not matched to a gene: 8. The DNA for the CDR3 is TGTGCCAGCTCACCACCGCGGGCTAGCGGTTTAGATACGCAGTATTTT. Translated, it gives CASSPPRASGLDTQYF.

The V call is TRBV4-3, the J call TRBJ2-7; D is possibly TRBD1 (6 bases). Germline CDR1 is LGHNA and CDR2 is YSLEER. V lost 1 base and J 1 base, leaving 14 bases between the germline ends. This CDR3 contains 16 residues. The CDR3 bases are TGCGCCAGCAGCCAAGTATCGTACAGGGATTCCTACGAGCAGTACTTC. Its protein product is CASSQVSYRDSYEQYF.